The 10 T cell receptor beta chains below come from one sample, sequenced in a study of T cell repertoires in cytomegalovirus infection. Each CDR3 protein gets one entry after TCRdb re-called the reads with MiXCR. The sample has 250,000 or so distinct CDR3 sequences, approximately 15% seen once; the top ten hold 40% to 55%. The sequencing input was CD8+ T cells from PBMCs. Receptors were obtained from a human donor in good health (CMV status not recorded). Some clones in this sample may be carry-over from other donors' samples.

This clonotype was picked up many times. This chain joins TRBV7-2 and TRBJ2-1, with a weak D call TRBD2 (6 bases). With 3 bases removed from V and 5 bases from J, the gap between germline ends came to 11 bases. The CDR3 covers 14 residues. CDR1 is SGHTA, CDR2 FQGNSA, per germline. CDR3 sequence (DNA): TGTGCCAGCAGCTTGGAGGACTATCACAATGAGCAGTTCTTC. The encoded protein is CASSLEDYHNEQFF.

This clonotype was recorded a few times. V and J are TRBV20-1 and TRBJ2-1, with TRBD2 as a possible D gene (7 bases). The germline gives CDR1 DFQATT, CDR2 SNEGSKA (reference sequence). The CDR3 is 14 residues long. V shed 6 bases and J shed 4 bases, with 16 bases lying between them. This CDR3 is CSAGGASGYNEQFF. In DNA form, the CDR3 reads TGCAGTGCGGGGGGGGCTAGCGGATACAATGAGCAGTTCTTC.

This clonotype showed up just a few times. The chain joins TRBV5-1 to TRBJ1-1, with D possibly matching TRBD1 (5 bases). The V and J ends lost 0 bases and 2 bases respectively, with 17 bases between them. The germline V gene encodes CDR1 SGHRS and CDR2 YFSETQ. This CDR3 has 17 residues. Here the CDR3 reads CASSLGPLGADNTEAFF. CDR3 nucleotide sequence: TGCGCCAGCAGCTTGGGTCCCCTAGGGGCTGATAACACTGAAGCTTTCTTT.

This clonotype turned up a few times. The V call is TRBV27, the J call TRBJ1-5; D is uncertain. Germline V CDR1 and CDR2: MNHEY, SMNVEV (reference sequence). CDR3 length equals 14 residues. V gave up 4 bases and J gave up 7 bases, with 14 bases separating them. The CDR3 DNA reads as TGTGCCAGCAGTTCGGACGGACCGGAGCAGCCCCAGCATTTT. Amino acids: CASSSDGPEQPQHF.

This clonotype was seen many times. The CDR3: CASSFSTGAGEQYF. Written as DNA, the CDR3 is TGTGCCAGCAGCTTTTCAACAGGGGCTGGCGAGCAGTACTTC. The chain carries TRBV7-8 and TRBJ2-7; TRBD1 matches at 7 bases. Trimming took 3 bases from V and 6 from J; bases not matched to a gene: 8. This CDR3 is built from 14 residues. The germline gives CDR1 SGHVS, CDR2 FQNEAQ.

The table lists this clonotype with a few counts. The V and J genes are TRBV29-1 and TRBJ2-1, with TRBD2 identical over 8 bases. CDR1 SQVTM and CDR2 ANQGSEA come from the germline V gene. Unmatched junction bases numbered 6, after V lost 6 bases and J lost 2 bases. The CDR3 loop spans 14 amino acids. CDR3: CSVGRGGPYNEQFF. CDR3 coding DNA: TGCAGCGTAGGCCGCGGGGGGCCCTACAATGAGCAGTTCTTC.

This clonotype appeared a few times. The chain combines TRBV19 with TRBJ2-7; no clear D gene. V was shortened by 2 bases and J by 5 bases, with 13 bases between the two germline ends. In germline, CDR1 is LNHDA, CDR2 SQIVND (reference sequence). This CDR3 region has 14 residues. CDR3 in amino acids: CASSIRPDTHEQYF. The CDR3 bases are TGTGCCAGTAGTATACGCCCAGACACCCACGAGCAGTACTTC.

This clonotype showed up just a few times. The J gene is TRBJ2-1, the V gene TRBV29-1, with D maybe TRBD2 (5 bases). V lost 2 bases, J lost 5 bases, and 10 bases lay in between. Germline V gene lookup returns CDR1 SQVTM and CDR2 ANQGSEA. This CDR3 contains 13 residues. The CDR3 coding sequence is TGCAGCGTTGAACTAGCTCGGAACAATGAGCAGTTCTTC. This codes for CSVELARNNEQFF.

V usage is TRBV7-9 and J usage is TRBJ2-1; the match to TRBD1 covers 8 bases. The J segment lost 10 bases and the V segment lost 6 bases, leaving 11 bases of the junction unmatched. This CDR3 contains 14 residues. CDR1 is SEHNR and CDR2 is FQNEAQ in the germline V gene (reference sequence). CDR3 amino acids: CASRPGQDWGEQFF. As DNA, the CDR3 is TGTGCCAGCAGGCCGGGACAGGACTGGGGGGAGCAGTTCTTC.

Note on this clonotype: A much larger clonotype is one base distant, so this may be a read error. In DNA, the CDR3 is TGTGCCACCGAGGACAGGGAATTAGTTGATACGCAGTTTTTT. It specifies CATEDRELVDTQFF. The chain links TRBV28 to TRBJ2-3; TRBD1 agrees at 8 bases. This CDR3 spans 14 amino acids. The germline CDR1 and CDR2 sequences are MDHEN and SYDVKM.